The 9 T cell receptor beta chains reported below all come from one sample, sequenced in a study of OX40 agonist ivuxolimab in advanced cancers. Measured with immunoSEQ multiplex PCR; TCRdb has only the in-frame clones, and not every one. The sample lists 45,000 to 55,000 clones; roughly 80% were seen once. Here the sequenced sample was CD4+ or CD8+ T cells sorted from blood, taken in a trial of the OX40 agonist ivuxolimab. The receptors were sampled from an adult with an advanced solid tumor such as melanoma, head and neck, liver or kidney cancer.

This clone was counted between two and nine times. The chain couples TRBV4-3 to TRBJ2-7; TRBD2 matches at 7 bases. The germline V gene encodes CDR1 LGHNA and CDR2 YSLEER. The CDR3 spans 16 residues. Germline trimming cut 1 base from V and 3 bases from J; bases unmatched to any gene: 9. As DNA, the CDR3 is TGCGCCAGCAGCCAAGGCTTCGGTAGCGGGTTCTACGAGCAGTACTTC. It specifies CASSQGFGSGFYEQYF.

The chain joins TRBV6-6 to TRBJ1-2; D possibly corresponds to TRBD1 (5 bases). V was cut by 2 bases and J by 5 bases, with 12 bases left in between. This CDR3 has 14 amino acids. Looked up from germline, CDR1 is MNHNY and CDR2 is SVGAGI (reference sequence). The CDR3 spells CASSYVGGGYGYTF. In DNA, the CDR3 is TGTGCCAGCAGTTACGTTGGCGGGGGTTATGGCTACACCTTC.

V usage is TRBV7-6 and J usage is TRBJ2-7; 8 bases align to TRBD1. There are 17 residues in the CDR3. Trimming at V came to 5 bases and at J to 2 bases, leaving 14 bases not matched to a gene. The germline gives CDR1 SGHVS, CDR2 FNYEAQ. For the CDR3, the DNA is TGTGCCAGCAGCCCCAGGACAGGGATACGTAGGACCTACGAGCAGTACTTC. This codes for CASSPRTGIRRTYEQYF.

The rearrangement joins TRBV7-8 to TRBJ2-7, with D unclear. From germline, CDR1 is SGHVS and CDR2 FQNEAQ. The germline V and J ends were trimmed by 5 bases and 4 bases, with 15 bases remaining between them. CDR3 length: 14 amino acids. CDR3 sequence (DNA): TGTGCCAGCAGCCCTCGGACGGTCCGTTACGAGCAGTACTTC. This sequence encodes CASSPRTVRYEQYF.

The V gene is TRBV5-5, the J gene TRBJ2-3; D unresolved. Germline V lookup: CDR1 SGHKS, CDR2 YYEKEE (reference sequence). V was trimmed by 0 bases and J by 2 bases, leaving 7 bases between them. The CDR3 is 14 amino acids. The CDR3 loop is CASSLDGHTDTQYF. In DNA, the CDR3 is TGTGCCAGCAGCTTGGATGGCCACACAGATACGCAGTATTTT.

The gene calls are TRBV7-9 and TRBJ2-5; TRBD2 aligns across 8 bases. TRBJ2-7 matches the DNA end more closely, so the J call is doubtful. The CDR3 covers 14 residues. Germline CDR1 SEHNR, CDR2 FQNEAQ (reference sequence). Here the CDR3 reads CASSLQAGENEQYF. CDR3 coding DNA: TGTGCCAGCAGCTTACAAGCGGGAGAAAACGAGCAGTACTTC.

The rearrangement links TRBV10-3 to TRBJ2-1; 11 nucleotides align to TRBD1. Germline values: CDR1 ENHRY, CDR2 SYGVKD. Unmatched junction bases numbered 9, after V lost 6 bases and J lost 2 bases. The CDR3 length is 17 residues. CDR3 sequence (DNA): TGTGCCATCAGCCCGGGACAGGGGGGAAGGGCCTACAATGAGCAGTTCTTC. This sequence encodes CAISPGQGGRAYNEQFF.

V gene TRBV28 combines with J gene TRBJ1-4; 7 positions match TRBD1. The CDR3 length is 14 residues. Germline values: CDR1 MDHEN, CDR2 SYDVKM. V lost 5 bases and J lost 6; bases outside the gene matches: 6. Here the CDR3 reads CASSPTGADEKLFF. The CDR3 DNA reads TGTGCCAGCAGTCCTACAGGGGCTGATGAAAAACTGTTTTTT.

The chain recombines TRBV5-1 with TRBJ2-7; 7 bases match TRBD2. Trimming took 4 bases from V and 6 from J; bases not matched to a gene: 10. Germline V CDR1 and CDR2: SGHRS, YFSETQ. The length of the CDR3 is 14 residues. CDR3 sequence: CASSEIQGGSEQYF. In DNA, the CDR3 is TGCGCCAGCAGCGAAATCCAGGGAGGGTCCGAGCAGTACTTC.